Below, 13 T cell receptor beta chains from the same sample are listed, as sequenced in a study of long-term antiretroviral therapy in people with HIV. The assay, immunoSEQ v3.0, was run at survey level. Sequencing used immunoSEQ multiplex PCR; TCRdb keeps in-frame clones, though not all of them. Of about 26,000 clones in the sample, around 86% are singletons; the top ten hold around 4.7%. This material consisted of unsorted PBMCs, taken approximately 2.6 years after starting antiretroviral therapy. The receptors shown here come from a middle-aged man with HIV.

The rearrangement links TRBV9 to TRBJ2-7; 7 bases line up with TRBD2. Germline V gene sequence: CDR1 SGDLS, CDR2 YYNGEE. V was clipped by 0 bases and J by 5 bases; unmatched bases: 5. The CDR3 totals 14 residues. The CDR3 is CASSVASGRDEQYF. For the CDR3, the DNA is TGTGCCAGCAGCGTAGCTTCAGGGAGGGACGAGCAGTACTTC.

The chain is built from TRBV7-9 and TRBJ2-2, with unresolved D. This CDR3 has 14 residues. Trimming left V 4 bases short and J 2 bases short, with 8 bases between. Germline V gives CDR1 SEHNR, CDR2 FQNEAQ (reference sequence). The chain's CDR3 is CASSSNPNTGELFF. The CDR3 DNA sequence: TGTGCCAGCAGCTCAAATCCAAACACCGGGGAGCTGTTTTTT.

In this sample, this clone turned up once. V usage is TRBV5-1 and J usage is TRBJ2-3; 7 bases map to TRBD1. This CDR3 comprises 15 residues. Germline V lookup: CDR1 SGHRS, CDR2 YFSETQ. J was trimmed by 4 bases and V by 3 bases; bases with no gene match: 8. For the CDR3, the DNA is TGCGCCAGCAGCTCGGGACAGTTGAGTGCAGATACGCAGTATTTT. This encodes CASSSGQLSADTQYF.

The rearrangement links TRBV28 to TRBJ1-1, with D possibly TRBD1 on 5 matching bases. The CDR3 loop spans 15 amino acids. Trimming pared 3 bases from V and 0 bases from J, leaving 11 bases between. Germline values: CDR1 MDHEN, CDR2 SYDVKM. In DNA, the CDR3 is TGTGCCAGCAGTTTCGGGGGTAACATGAACACTGAAGCTTTCTTT. It translates to CASSFGGNMNTEAFF.

The chain has TRBV5-1 and TRBJ1-3; D may be TRBD1 (5 bases). The CDR3 covers 15 residues. Germline CDR1 reads SGHRS; CDR2 reads YFSETQ. V lost 0 bases and J lost 0, with 7 bases in between. The CDR3 coding sequence is TGCGCCAGCAGCTTGGGGACATCCTCTGGAAACACCATATATTTT. Protein: CASSLGTSSGNTIYF.

V and J are TRBV7-2 and TRBJ1-4, with TRBD1 matching 9 bases. The ends lost 5 bases at V and 7 bases at J; junction bases unmatched: 8. CDR3 length: 15 amino acids. Germline loops: CDR1 SGHTA, CDR2 FQGNSA. CDR3 amino acids: CASSPPGQGGEKLFF. The CDR3 nucleotides read TGTGCCAGCAGCCCCCCGGGACAGGGAGGTGAAAAACTGTTTTTT. Supplemented by reference TRBV7-2 and TRBJ1-4, the full variable domain reads GAGVSQSPSNKVTEKGKDVELRCDPISGHTALYWYRQSLGQGLEFLIYFQGNSAPDKSGLPSDRFSAERTGGSVSTLTIQRTQQEDSAVYLCASSPPGQGGEKLFFGSGTQLSVL.

The chain carries TRBV4-1 and TRBJ1-6, with D possibly being TRBD1 (5 bases). Germline V lookup: CDR1 MGHRA, CDR2 YSYEKL. V lost 0 bases and J lost 2, with 14 bases in between. CDR3 length: 18 residues. In nucleotides, the CDR3 is TGCGCCAGCAGCCAAGATGGGGGGAGGTTCGCCTATAATTCACCCCTCCACTTT. Translation: CASSQDGGRFAYNSPLHF.

J is TRBJ2-5 and V is TRBV5-1; D may correspond to TRBD1 or TRBD2 (5 bases each). The germline V gene encodes CDR1 SGHRS and CDR2 YFSETQ. The CDR3 is 17 amino acids. V gave up 1 base and J gave up 1 base, with 17 bases separating them. CDR3 sequence (DNA): TGCGCCAGCAGCTTGTCAGGCGGGCCCGACAGCCAAGAGACCCAGTACTTC. Encoded protein: CASSLSGGPDSQETQYF. Drawing the rest from reference TRBV5-1 and TRBJ2-5, the complete variable domain is KAGVTQTPRYLIKTRGQQVTLSCSPISGHRSVSWYQQTPGQGLQFLFEYFSETQRNKGNFPGRFSGRQFSNSRSEMNVSTLELGDSALYLCASSLSGGPDSQETQYFGPGTRLLVL.

This chain links TRBV5-8 with TRBJ1-4; maybe TRBD1 (6 bases). This CDR3 comprises 15 residues. Germline V gene data show CDR1 as SGHTS and CDR2 as YDEGEE. The V and J ends lost 0 bases and 7 bases respectively, with 13 bases between them. This chain's CDR3 is CASSLGAQGFEKLFF. In DNA form, the CDR3 reads TGTGCCAGCAGCTTGGGGGCGCAGGGGTTTGAAAAACTGTTTTTT.

The J gene is TRBJ2-5, the V gene TRBV27; TRBD1 matches at 7 bases. The V segment lost 7 bases and the J segment 4 bases; nucleotides outside the gene matches: 15. The CDR3 is 16 amino acids. Germline CDR1 MNHEY, CDR2 SMNVEV (reference sequence). The CDR3 DNA sequence: TGTGCCAGCACTCGATCTAGGGGACAGAGTGGAGAGACCCAGTACTTC. It translates to CASTRSRGQSGETQYF.

This chain joins TRBV6-6 and TRBJ2-5; 10 nucleotides line up with TRBD1. V dropped 7 bases and J dropped 5; count of bases not matched to a gene: 4. The CDR3 length is 13 residues. From germline, CDR1 is MNHNY and CDR2 SVGAGI (reference sequence). In DNA form, the CDR3 reads TGTGCCAGCACGGGACAGGGGTTGGAGACCCAGTACTTC. This translates into CASTGQGLETQYF.

The rearrangement joins TRBV20-1 to TRBJ2-5; D possibly matches TRBD1 or TRBD2 (5 bases each). CDR3 size: 11 residues. The germline V gene encodes CDR1 DFQATT and CDR2 SNEGSKA (reference sequence). The V gene lost 3 bases and the J gene lost 5 bases, with 7 bases spanning the gap. CDR3 DNA: TGCAGTGCTAGTTGGGGGGAGACCCAGTACTTC. Its translation: CSASWGETQYF.

This clone was counted once. The chain employs TRBV6-1 and TRBJ2-2; the D gene is possibly TRBD2 (6 bases). The V end was cut by 3 bases, the J end by 7 bases, with 15 bases between. This CDR3 spans 15 amino acids. CDR1 MNHNS and CDR2 SASEGT come from the germline V gene. The CDR3 region is CASSDGGSRSGELFF. DNA for the CDR3: TGTGCCAGCAGTGATGGGGGGAGTCGTAGCGGGGAGCTGTTTTTT.